This paragraph covers one T cell receptor beta chain sequence. As yet, its antigen is unknown. Next came a second PCR, run for about 7 to 12 cycles, which used a sample-barcoded 5' primer along with a J-beta primer mix. Each cDNA molecule was tagged by a template-switch adaptor with 12 random nucleotides. TCRdb independently ran MiXCR on the 5' RACE reads; one entry per CDR3 protein. This sample has about 640,000 distinct CDR3 sequences, with 58% found just once. This entry belongs to a study of blood T cells in healthy people across ages. Staff drew roughly 10 milliliters of peripheral blood from each donor. Whole-study findings and limits: Any conclusive comparison of naive versus antigen-experienced cells was prevented by using unsorted PBMCs. TCR beta diversity correlated strongly with naive T cell percentage.

This CDR3 comprises 14 residues. V lost 2 bases and J 2 bases, leaving 11 bases between the germline ends. The germline CDR1 and CDR2 sequences are SGHRS and YFSETQ. This sequence was found in a man between 60 and 75 years old in good health. The sample was blood. The chain recombines TRBV5-1 with TRBJ2-7; no clear D gene. The CDR3 DNA follows: TGCGCCAGCAGCTTTCTAGGAAGTCCCTACGAGCAGTACTTC. It yields the protein CASSFLGSPYEQYF.